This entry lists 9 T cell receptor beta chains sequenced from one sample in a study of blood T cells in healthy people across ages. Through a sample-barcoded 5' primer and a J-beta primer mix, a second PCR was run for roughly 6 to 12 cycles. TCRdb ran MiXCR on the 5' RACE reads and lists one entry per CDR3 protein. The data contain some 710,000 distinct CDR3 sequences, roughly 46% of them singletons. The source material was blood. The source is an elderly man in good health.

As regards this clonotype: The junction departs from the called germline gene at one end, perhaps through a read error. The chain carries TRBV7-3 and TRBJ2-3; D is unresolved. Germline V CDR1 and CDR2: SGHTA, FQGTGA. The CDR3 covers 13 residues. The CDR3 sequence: CTSSLTLTDTQYF. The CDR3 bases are TGTACCAGCAGCTTAACCCTAACAGATACGCAGTATTTT. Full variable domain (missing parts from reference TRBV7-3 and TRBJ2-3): GAGVSQTPSNKVTEKGKYVELRCDPISGHTALYWYRQSLGQGPEFLIYFQGTGAADDSGLPNDRFFAVRPEGSVSTLKIQRTERGDSAVYLCTSSLTLTDTQYFGPGTRLTVL.

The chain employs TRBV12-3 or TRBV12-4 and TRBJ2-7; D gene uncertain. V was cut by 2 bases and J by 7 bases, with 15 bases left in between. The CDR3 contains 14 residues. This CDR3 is CASSLRGFHNEQYF. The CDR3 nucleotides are TGTGCCAGCAGTTTAAGAGGCTTCCACAATGAGCAGTACTTC.

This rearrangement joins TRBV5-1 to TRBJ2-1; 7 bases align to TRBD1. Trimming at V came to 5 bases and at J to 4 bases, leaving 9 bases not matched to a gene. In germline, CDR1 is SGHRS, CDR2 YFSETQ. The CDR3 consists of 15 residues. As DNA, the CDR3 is TGCGCCAGCAGAGACAGGGCAACCGAATACAATGAGCAGTTCTTC. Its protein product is CASRDRATEYNEQFF.

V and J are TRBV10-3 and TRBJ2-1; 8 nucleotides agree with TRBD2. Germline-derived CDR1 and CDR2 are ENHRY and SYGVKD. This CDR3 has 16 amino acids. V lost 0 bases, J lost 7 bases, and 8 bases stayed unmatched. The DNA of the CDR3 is TGTGCCATCAGTGAGTCGGGTAGCGGGGCTTTGAATGAGCAGTTCTTC. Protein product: CAISESGSGALNEQFF.

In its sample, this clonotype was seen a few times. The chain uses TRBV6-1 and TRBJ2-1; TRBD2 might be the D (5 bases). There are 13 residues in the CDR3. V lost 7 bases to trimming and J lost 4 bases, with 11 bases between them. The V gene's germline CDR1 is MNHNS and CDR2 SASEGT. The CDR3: CASTWRVYNEQFF. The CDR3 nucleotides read TGTGCCAGCACCTGGCGGGTATACAATGAGCAGTTCTTC.

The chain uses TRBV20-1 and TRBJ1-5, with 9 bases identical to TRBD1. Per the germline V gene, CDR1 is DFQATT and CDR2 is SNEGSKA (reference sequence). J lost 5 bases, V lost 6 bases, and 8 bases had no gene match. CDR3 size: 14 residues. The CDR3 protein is CSAEGDRVDQPQHF. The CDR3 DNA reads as TGCAGTGCCGAGGGGGACAGGGTCGATCAGCCCCAGCATTTT.

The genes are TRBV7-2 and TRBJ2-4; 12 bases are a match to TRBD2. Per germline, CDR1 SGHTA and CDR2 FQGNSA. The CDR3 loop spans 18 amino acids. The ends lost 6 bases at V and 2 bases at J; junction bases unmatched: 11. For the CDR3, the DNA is TGTGCCAGCAGTCTAGCGGGAGGGCCAGGTCATCCCAAAAACATTCAGTACTTC. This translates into CASSLAGGPGHPKNIQYF.

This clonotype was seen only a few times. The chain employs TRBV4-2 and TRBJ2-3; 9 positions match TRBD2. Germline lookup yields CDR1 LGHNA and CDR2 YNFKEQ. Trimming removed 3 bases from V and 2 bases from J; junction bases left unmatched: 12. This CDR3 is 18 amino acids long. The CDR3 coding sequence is TGTGCCAGCAGCCAGCCCCCAGGCGGGGGGGGTTCCACAGATACGCAGTATTTT. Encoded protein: CASSQPPGGGGSTDTQYF.

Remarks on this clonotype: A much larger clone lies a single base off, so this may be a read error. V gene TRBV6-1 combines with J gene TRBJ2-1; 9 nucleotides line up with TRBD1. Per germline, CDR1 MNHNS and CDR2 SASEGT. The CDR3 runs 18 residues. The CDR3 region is CASSRTGVLARDKNERFF. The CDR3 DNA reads TGTGCCAGCAGTAGGACAGGGGTGTTGGCGAGGGATAAAAATGAGCGGTTCTTC.